The T cell receptor (beta chain) under discussion was sequenced for a study of cytomegalovirus exposure and HLA in healthy donors (dated by TCRdb to 2016 to 2017). Background for the entire study: In an earlier analysis of some 550 of the donors, approximately 260 Gb of sequence data and 120 million or so unique TCR beta sequences from about 190 million T cells were reported. Class I and class II HLA loci were covered by the typing at four-digit resolution. Besides the first cohort of roughly 660 subjects, a separate validation cohort made up of around 120 different subjects was used. Using immunosequencing, the study profiled T cell repertoires from approximately 700 subjects and related those repertoires to cytomegalovirus serostatus. A later genetic analysis used genome-wide SNP genotypes for about 55% of the 666 donors, treating that subset as a discovery cohort. Donor age, sex, ethnicity and CMV serostatus were compiled alongside the repertoire data. The study was designed to test whether signatures of past pathogen exposure could be identified by cataloging public T cell receptors. To decide whether each TCR beta V gene segment behaved as functional or pseudogenic, an earlier analysis of some 580 of the donors relied on high-throughput TCR beta sequencing. High-throughput TCR immunosequencing, statistical association of individual TCRs with disease status, and machine learning were combined to predict cytomegalovirus infection status. Every discovery cohort repertoire had been produced on one sequencing platform. Of the 300 to 500 genotyped donors, 80% to 90% were placed in the genetic ancestry cluster associated with self-reported Caucasian donors. To study patterns of TCR occurrence, a later analysis re-analyzed previously published TCR beta repertoires from more than 550 donors and added high-resolution HLA genotyping. Roughly 300 gigabases of sequencing data and approximately 80 million unique TCR sequences were included in an early release covering several hundred HLA-typed donors. Rather than using new phenotypic data, the later analysis identified candidate immune exposures from TCR beta sequences and from how often those sequences occurred across donors. Typing coverage varied by locus: roughly 629-640 donors for A, B, C, DRB1 and DQB1; roughly 500 for DQA1; about 590 for DPA1; 450 to 480 for DPB1. A handful of DR-DQ haplotypes were handled as single units for association and clustering because linkage in the cohort was strong. On average, roughly 250,000 unique TCR beta nucleotide sequences were sequenced per donor among 398 genotyped donors of the cohort, with roughly 18% of those sequences being non-productive.

Broad study findings and their caveats: Sequencing depth was assumed to be roughly uniform across donors in the presence/absence analyses, though that assumption may not hold. A further reported finding was that TCR beta sequences accurately predicted the HLA-A and HLA-B alleles for most subjects in the first cohort. A later analysis found that HLA-associated TCR beta chains were more clonally expanded and had lower generation probabilities than equally common non-associated chains. A later genetic analysis reported fewer N-insertions in productive TCRs among donors in an Asian-associated ancestry cluster than the approximately 700-donor mean. Across donors, most TCR sequences were observed very rarely, whereas some public TCRs were present in many individuals. It was suggested by the authors that the approach could potentially be generalized to other disease states and immunological phenotypes. The classifier was reported to diagnose cytomegalovirus status with high specificity and sensitivity in both the original cohort and the validation cohort. Several of the top co-occurrence clusters appeared to be linked to parvovirus B19, influenza, CMV and Epstein-Barr virus, according to a later analysis. Broadly in line with IMGT annotations, most TCR beta V segments showed up in productive rearrangements about 87% or about 30% of the time in an earlier analysis of 587 of the donors. A later analysis found that most CMV-associated TCR beta chains appeared HLA-restricted, with HLA associations seemingly driven largely by CMV exposure. When HLA alleles, especially DR and DQ, strongly co-occurred, attributing TCR associations to individual alleles was difficult. In a later analysis, TCR association rates were found to vary across HLA loci, with the most associated TCRs seen for DRB1 alleles and the fewest for HLA-C alleles. The study listed 164 TCR beta chains as associated with cytomegalovirus. A later genetic analysis associated a missense DCLRE1C variant with V-gene and J-gene trimming of TCR beta chains, and an independent cohort replicated the association. The only immune exposure information available for the cohort was CMV serostatus. Only TCR beta chains were sequenced in this cohort, and the absence of alpha or paired-chain data limited detectable features. The earlier analysis of a few hundred of the donors excluded 15 to 20 rarely observed V segments, including chromosome 9 orphons, because counts were too low. Linkage disequilibrium might explain the correlated functional status among segregating V segments, but an unknown experimental factor could not be excluded. Because some donors lacked HLA typing at each locus, the association tests relied only on the typed subset. Three of the identified cytomegalovirus-associated TCR beta chains were confirmed in vitro to be specific for cytomegalovirus antigens. The 87-base-pair reads could not distinguish some IMGT-functional V segments, including TRBV6-2 and TRBV6-3, so those segments were excluded. A group of highly shared sequence variants was considered likely to be a technical artifact of the sequencing pipeline. In a later analysis, around 17,000 TCR beta sequences were associated with specific HLA alleles at a false discovery rate of 0.05.

Library preparation was by the immunoSEQ multiplex PCR assay. The multiplex PCR relied on a mix of 60 forward primers for TCR Vbeta segments and 13 reverse primers for TCR Jbeta segments. Amplification of the CDR3 region of rearranged TCR beta genes was performed with a multiplex PCR assay on genomic DNA. The Illumina HiSeq System was used to sequence the amplified TCR beta libraries as 87-base-pair reads. In the original analysis: Across the 670 or so repertoires, a later analysis counted 78 million or so unique TCR beta chains, roughly 11 million of which were shared by at least two donors. Raw reads were error-corrected and collapsed into unique sequences with a nearest-neighbor algorithm that merged closely related sequences to remove PCR and sequencing errors. Alignment of CDR3 sequences to IMGT reference sequences was used to assign V, D and J gene segments. For a sequence to be retained, at least a six-nucleotide match to both a V gene segment and a J gene segment was required. A rearrangement was called productive if the CDR3 had no stop codons and remained in frame with V and J, and every other rearrangement was called non-productive. CDR3 was defined by IMGT convention, running from the second conserved V-encoded cysteine to the conserved J-encoded phenylalanine. In an earlier analysis of around 600 of the donors, sequences lacking an unambiguous match to a single V gene segment were excluded. In an earlier analysis of roughly 600 of the donors, a V segment was called functional when productive rearrangements were above 56.7%, and segregating when the standard deviation between donors exceeded 5%. To diagnose cytomegalovirus status from the catalog of TCR beta chain sequences, a statistical classification framework was built. In a later analysis, TCR nucleotide sequences were compared against IMGT/GENE-DB human TR gene sequences so that V and J genes could be assigned. In a later analysis, CDR3 sequences and most-parsimonious VDJ recombination scenarios were assigned using the TCRdist pipeline. A later analysis defined each TCR beta chain by its CDR3 amino acid sequence plus V-gene family, and excluded reads lacking a unique V-gene family. To address suspected cross-contamination and a sequencing artifact, a later analysis removed over 500 highly shared, low-generation-probability nucleotide sequences. In a later analysis, a clonal expansion index was calculated for each public chain from normalized within-repertoire ranks of inferred template counts. In a later analysis, generation probabilities were computed using a VDJ recombination model fitted to out-of-frame rearrangements, and the results were checked against IGoR. Hypergeometric tests were used in a later analysis to score TCR-TCR, TCR-HLA and TCR-CMV co-occurrence, with a repertoire-size bias correction applied to the TCR pairs. In a later analysis, false discovery rates were estimated by permuting HLA or CMV assignments 20 times. A later analysis grouped co-occurring TCRs with DBSCAN, adding TCRdist sequence similarity when clustering within HLA-allele-positive subsets. Repertoires with fewer than 30,000 or more than 120,000 public chains were left out of co-occurrence clustering, as were about five repertoires with anomalous nucleotide sharing. TCRdb carries this immuneACCESS record with in-frame sequences only. Its versions omit some clonotypes, under half of them owing to an unresolved V gene in the studies checked, with the rest unexplained. That table gives V, J and clone size, and the DNA gave D and trimming. This sample is represented by under 200,000 clones; approximately 73% of them were singletons. Jointly, the top ten make up over 1.2% of the sample.

A note on this clone: Its antigen has not been determined. Base qualities are missing; no much larger clone stands one base away.

In total, 500 to 700 healthy bone marrow donors made up the cohort. Cohort members were all nominally healthy when sampled, although unrecorded immune exposures were likely present. The donor tested CMV seronegative, placing the donor among the 300 to 450 seronegative members of the cohort. A peripheral blood sample was collected from each donor, and TCR beta sequencing was performed on peripheral blood mononuclear cells. The Qiagen DNeasy Blood Extraction Kit was used to extract genomic DNA from the blood cell samples. CDR1 SGHAT and CDR2 FQNNGV were looked up in the germline V gene. The CDR3 has 12 amino acids, counting the end cysteine and phenylalanine. The read is trimmed to its CDR3 DNA, 36 bases read in frame from base 1. V is shortened by 0 bases, J by 8 bases, and the region joining them spans 6 bases.

Here the chain combines TRBV11-2 and TRBJ2-3, with TRBD2 tentatively as D gene (6 bases match). This receptor was obtained from a man between 50 and 59 years old in good health and CMV-seronegative. The sequencing input was PBMCs. The DNA is TGTGCCAGCAGCTTAGAGGGGGGTACGCAGTATTTT. This gives the protein CASSLEGGTQYF. The full variable domain, with segments outside the CDR3 supplied by the reference TRBV11-2 and TRBJ2-3 proteins, appears as EAGVAQSPRYKIIEKRQSVAFWCNPISGHATLYWYQQILGQGPKLLIQFQNNGVVDDSQLPKDRFSAERLKGVDSTLKIQPAKLEDSAVYLCASSLEGGTQYFGPGTRLTVL.